These T cell receptor beta chains were read from a single sample in a study of neurological immune-mediated disorders. TCRdb processed the 5' RACE reads anew with MiXCR; each CDR3 protein has one entry. The sample includes just under 60,000 distinct CDR3 sequences, over 2% of them seen just once. Sequenced material: PBMCs. Receptor source: a man in his fifties with multiple sclerosis. Each CDR3 is given with its conserved first and last residue. The D gene is left open where the match is weak. Size values are once, few and many counts, or a class for expanded clones, and some rows have none.

TRBV18,many,TRBJ2-1,TRBD1,TGTGCCAGCTCACCAACGGACAGGTCGAGCTCCTACAATGAGCAGTTCTTC,CASSPTDRSSSYNEQFF
TRBV20-1,many,TRBJ2-1,TRBD2,TGCAGTGCTAGACCGTTGGGACTAGCGGGGGGGATCAATGAGCAGTTCTTC,CSARPLGLAGGINEQFF
TRBV20-1,many,TRBJ2-2,NA,TGCAGTACAAGGACAGTTGCGAACACCGGGGAGCTGTTTTTT,CSTRTVANTGELFF
TRBV9,many,TRBJ2-5,NA,TGTGCCAGCAGCCCCGCGGCAGGGCGTGAGGAGACCCAGTACTTC,CASSPAAGREETQYF
TRBV5-1,NA,TRBJ2-3,NA,TGCGCCAGCATCCGCGGGGATAGCACAGATACGCAGTATTTT,CASIRGDSTDTQYF
TRBV3-1,many,TRBJ1-2,NA,TGTGCCAGCACCCAAAGCGGGGGGATTCATGGCTACACCTTC,CASTQSGGIHGYTF
TRBV5-1,many,TRBJ1-1,TRBD1,TGCGCCAGCAGCCCCGCAGGGGGCTTAGGAAACACTGAAGCTTTCTTT,CASSPAGGLGNTEAFF
TRBV10-3,many,TRBJ2-1,NA,TGTGCCATCAGTGAGTCGGGGGGCTCCTACAATGAGCAGTTCTTC,CAISESGGSYNEQFF
TRBV5-1,many,TRBJ2-5,NA,TGCGCCAGCAGCTTTGAGTACCCGTGGGAGACCCAGTACTTC,CASSFEYPWETQYF
TRBV20-1,many,TRBJ2-7,NA,TGCAGTGCTAGAGAATTGGCTGGACTACCAGCCTACGAGCAGTACTTC,CSARELAGLPAYEQYF
TRBV7-6,many,TRBJ1-6,NA,TGTGCCAGCAGCCCCAAACCCGGAAATTCACCCCTCCACTTT,CASSPKPGNSPLHF
TRBV5-1,many,TRBJ2-5,TRBD1,TGCGCCAGCAGCCCCGGCTCGGGACAGGCGGAGACCCAGTACTTC,CASSPGSGQAETQYF
TRBV6-5,NA,TRBJ1-2,NA,TGTGCCAGCAGGCCAATTCGGGGGGGATTACAAGATAACTATGGCTACACCTTC,CASRPIRGGLQDNYGYTF
TRBV7-9,many,TRBJ2-7,NA,TGTGCCAGCAGCCAACTTAGGACGGAGGTACAGTACTTC,CASSQLRTEVQYF
TRBV9,many,TRBJ1-3,NA,TGTGCCAGCAGCGTCGCTTCGGGATGGAGCTCTGGAAACACCATATATTTT,CASSVASGWSSGNTIYF
TRBV20-1,many,TRBJ2-7,TRBD1,TGCAGTGCCCCGGGACAGGGGGCCACCTACGAGCAGTACTTC,CSAPGQGATYEQYF
TRBV6-6,many,TRBJ1-1,TRBD1,TGTGCCAGCAGTTACGGGGTTCAGACAGGGGGCGGCTCTGAAGCTTTCTTT,CASSYGVQTGGGSEAFF
TRBV12-3/TRBV12-4,many,TRBJ1-5,NA,TGTGCCAGCACGGGACAACTTACTAGTCAGCCCCAGCATTTT,CASTGQLTSQPQHF
TRBV20-1,many,TRBJ1-6,NA,TGCAGTGCTAGAGGCGACCGCCGGGGCGCGGATTCACCCCTCCACTTT,CSARGDRRGADSPLHF
TRBV28,many,TRBJ1-1,NA,TGTGCCAGCAGTTTCCCTGGGCGAGGGGCTTTCTTT,CASSFPGRGAFF
TRBV12-3/TRBV12-4,many,TRBJ1-4,NA,TGTGCCAGCAGTTTTATAACAGGATCCCGCACTGAAAAACTGTTTTTT,CASSFITGSRTEKLFF
TRBV6-5,many,TRBJ2-3,NA,TGTGCCAGCAGGGCTTCTGGGGGGCGAAGAGATACGCAGTATTTT,CASRASGGRRDTQYF
TRBV6-5,many,TRBJ1-2,NA,TGTGCCAGCAGCCTCTCGACAGGATTCAACTATGGCTACACCTTC,CASSLSTGFNYGYTF
TRBV29-1,many,TRBJ1-3,NA,TGCAGCGTTGGGGACGGGCTCTCTGGAAACACCATATATTTT,CSVGDGLSGNTIYF
TRBV10-3,many,TRBJ2-1,TRBD2,TGTGCCATCAGTGATTTAGCGGGGGTTAATGAGCAGTTCTTC,CAISDLAGVNEQFF
TRBV18,few,TRBJ1-2,NA,TGTGCCAGCTCACCAGGGGCTAACTATGGCTACACCTTC,CASSPGANYGYTF
TRBV20-1,many,TRBJ1-1,TRBD1,TGCAGTGCTAGGTGGTTGACAGGGAGGACCACTGAAGCTTTCTTT,CSARWLTGRTTEAFF
TRBV5-1,many,TRBJ2-3,NA,TGCGCCAGCAGCTTGGGTGGACTCCCCCCGGATACGCAGTATTTT,CASSLGGLPPDTQYF
TRBV20-1,many,TRBJ1-5,TRBD1,TGCAGTGCTAGAGATTGGGCAGGGGGCCACCAGCCCCAGCATTTT,CSARDWAGGHQPQHF
TRBV20-1,many,TRBJ1-3,NA,TGCAGTGCTAGTCCGCGGGGGTCTGGAAACACCATATATTTT,CSASPRGSGNTIYF
TRBV7-9,NA,TRBJ2-3,NA,TGTGCCAGCAGCTTAAGGACTAGCACAGATACGCAGTATTTT,CASSLRTSTDTQYF
TRBV5-5,many,TRBJ2-2,TRBD1,TGTGCCAGCGGGGGACAGGGGGCGCCAGGGGAGCTGTTTTTT,CASGGQGAPGELFF
TRBV5-1,many,TRBJ2-5,NA,TGCGCCAGCAGCTTGGAACAGTTTCAGTACTTC,CASSLEQFQYF
TRBV7-2,many,TRBJ1-2,TRBD1,TGTGCCAGCGGCTCAGGACAGGGGGCTAACTATGGCTACACCTTC,CASGSGQGANYGYTF
TRBV18,many,TRBJ1-1,NA,TGTGCCAGCTCACCACCTCTACAGGGAAGGAGCACTGAAGCTTTCTTT,CASSPPLQGRSTEAFF
TRBV20-1,many,TRBJ2-4,NA,TGCAGTGCTAGTAAGGTCAGGAGAACACTAGCCAAAAACATTCAGTACTTC,CSASKVRRTLAKNIQYF
TRBV6-5,many,TRBJ2-7,TRBD2,TGTGCCAGCAGTTACTCTCTAGCGGGGGAGCAGTACTTC,CASSYSLAGEQYF
TRBV27,many,TRBJ2-7,NA,TGTGCCAGCAGTTTTCTGGCAGGGAGCTCCTACGAGCAGTACTTC,CASSFLAGSSYEQYF
TRBV7-9,many,TRBJ2-7,NA,TGTGCCAGCAGCTTAGTGGCAGGTACCTACGAGCAGTACTTC,CASSLVAGTYEQYF
TRBV20-1,many,TRBJ1-4,NA,TGCAGTGCTATTCATCAGGGCCTACCTGAAAAACTGTTTTTT,CSAIHQGLPEKLFF
TRBV30,many,TRBJ1-1,NA,TGTGCCTGGGCTGACAGAGACACTGAAGCTTTCTTT,CAWADRDTEAFF
TRBV20-1,many,TRBJ2-7,TRBD1,TGCAGTGCTCTCCTTCAACTGACAGGGACCTACGAGCAGTACTTC,CSALLQLTGTYEQYF
TRBV9,many,TRBJ2-3,NA,TGTGCCAGCAGCGGAACGACAGGTCCTTCCTCAAGCACAGATACGCAGTATTTT,CASSGTTGPSSSTDTQYF
TRBV7-2,few,TRBJ2-7,NA,TGTGCCAGCAGCTTACGCGGGGACAGAGGGGAGCAGTACTTC,CASSLRGDRGEQYF
TRBV20-1,many,TRBJ2-1,TRBD2,TGCAGTGCTTCTAGCGGTCCGGGCCAGCGGTTAAATGAGCAGTTCTTC,CSASSGPGQRLNEQFF
TRBV3-1,many,TRBJ2-2,TRBD1,TGTGCCAGCAGCCCCGGGACAGCTACCGGGGAGCTGTTTTTT,CASSPGTATGELFF
TRBV7-3,many,TRBJ2-2,NA,TGTGCCAGCAGCTTAGGACAGTACACCGGGGAGCTGTTTTTT,CASSLGQYTGELFF
TRBV29-1,many,TRBJ1-1,NA,TGCAGCGTGGAGGGGCGGGGAAGTACTGAAGCTTTCTTT,CSVEGRGSTEAFF
TRBV5-1,many,TRBJ2-3,NA,TGCGCCAGCAGCTTCGATCGGCCTAGCACAGATACGCAGTATTTT,CASSFDRPSTDTQYF
TRBV20-1,many,TRBJ2-3,TRBD2,TGCAGTGCGCCCGAACTAGCGGGGGGCCCCACAGATACGCAGTATTTT,CSAPELAGGPTDTQYF
TRBV12-3/TRBV12-4,many,TRBJ2-7,NA,TGTGCCGTCCCCAAGCCCTCGATCGACTACGAGCAGTACTTC,CAVPKPSIDYEQYF